Below, one T cell receptor (beta chain) is given with its context. The germline V gene has CDR1 MNHEY and CDR2 SVGAGI. The CDR3 sequence is 14 residues long. Trimming left V 7 bases short and J 5 bases short, with 17 bases between. The PCR made use of 60 Vbeta and 13 Jbeta primers. As handled by the study authors: Later analysis identified roughly 82 million unique TCR beta chains, roughly 11 million shared. Profiled with immunoSEQ multiplex PCR; TCRdb holds only in-frame clones, not every one. From that table come the V and J calls and clone size; the DNA was used to work out D and trimming. Of 110,000 to 150,000 clones in the sample, roughly 70% were seen once. The sample belongs to a study of cytomegalovirus exposure and HLA in healthy donors.

The sample taken for sequencing was PBMCs. The origin of this receptor is a man between 60 and 75 years old in good health and CMV-seronegative. The chain recombines TRBV6-5 with TRBJ1-1; a possible D gene is TRBD1 (5 bases). The CDR3 DNA sequence: TGTGCCAGCACCCCTTCCGGGGGGGGTACTGAAGCTTTCTTT. This codes for CASTPSGGGTEAFF.